This is a list of T cell receptor beta chains from one sample in a study of T cells after yellow fever vaccination. TCRdb called the 5' RACE reads again in MiXCR, with one record for every CDR3 protein. The sample carries some 300,000 distinct CDR3 sequences, around 4% recorded once. The sequencing here drew on PBMCs, taken on the day of the yellow fever booster vaccination. These TCRs come from a man between 18 and 29 years old who received the YFV17D yellow fever vaccine. Both conserved end residues are part of each CDR3. The order of the fields is V gene, J gene, D gene, clone size, CDR3 protein, CDR3 DNA. The D gene is left open where the match is weak. Clone sizes are given selectively: once, few, many, or a class where the clone is expanded.

>TRBV20-1|TRBJ1-1|NA|few
CSAKIPETLEAFF
TGCAGTGCTAAAATCCCGGAGACACTAGAAGCTTTCTTT
>TRBV7-9|TRBJ2-3|TRBD2|NA
CASSLRGGGEDTQYF
TGTGCCAGCAGCTTGCGGGGGGGCGGGGAAGATACGCAGTATTTT
>TRBV5-1|TRBJ1-3|NA|few
CASSLEGLAGNTIYF
TGCGCCAGCAGCTTGGAGGGCTTGGCTGGAAACACCATATATTTT
>TRBV9|TRBJ2-7|NA|NA
CASTRGRDSYEQYF
TGTGCCAGCACGCGAGGCCGGGACTCCTACGAGCAGTACTTC
>TRBV7-2|TRBJ2-6|NA|many
CASSLDFSGANVLTF
TGTGCCAGCAGCTTAGACTTTTCAGGGGCCAACGTCCTGACTTTC
>TRBV5-1|TRBJ2-1|NA|many
CASSPFDGRYNEQFF
TGCGCCAGCAGCCCTTTCGACGGGAGATACAATGAGCAGTTCTTC
>TRBV7-2|TRBJ2-5|NA|NA
CASSFPIGGTQTQYF
TGTGCCAGCAGCTTTCCCATAGGAGGTACCCAGACCCAGTACTTC
>TRBV15|TRBJ2-7|TRBD1|few
CATSRDLTGAGSYEQYF
TGTGCCACCAGCAGAGATCTTACAGGGGCAGGTTCCTACGAGCAGTACTTC
>TRBV6-5|TRBJ2-7|NA|NA
CASGAPSYEQYF
TGTGCCAGCGGGGCCCCGTCCTACGAGCAGTACTTC
>TRBV7-8|TRBJ2-1|TRBD1|few
CASSLRGDRGAYNEQFF
TGTGCCAGCAGCTTAAGAGGAGACAGGGGAGCTTACAATGAGCAGTTCTTC
>TRBV4-3|TRBJ1-2|TRBD1|NA
CASSLEIGTAVPYGYTF
TGCGCCAGCAGCCTGGAGATTGGGACAGCAGTCCCCTATGGCTACACCTTC
>TRBV20-1|TRBJ1-6|TRBD1|NA
CSASPQGPFSPLHF
TGCAGTGCTAGTCCACAGGGGCCATTCTCACCCCTCCACTTT
>TRBV7-9|TRBJ2-7|NA|many
CASTGASEGYEQYF
TGTGCCAGCACGGGGGCTTCGGAGGGGTACGAGCAGTACTTC
>TRBV15|TRBJ2-1|NA|NA
CATSRDQYGGQPYNEQFF
TGTGCCACCAGCAGAGATCAATACGGCGGACAGCCCTACAATGAGCAGTTCTTC
>TRBV6-6|TRBJ1-2|TRBD1|many
CASRPGTGGDYGYTF
TGTGCCAGCCGCCCCGGGACAGGGGGCGACTATGGCTACACCTTC
>TRBV30|TRBJ1-1|NA|few
CAWSGEVSRTEAFF
TGTGCCTGGAGTGGAGAGGTGAGTCGAACTGAAGCTTTCTTT
>TRBV4-3|TRBJ1-2|NA|few
CASSHAGRPTKGYTF
TGCGCCAGCAGCCATGCGGGCCGCCCGACGAAGGGCTACACCTTC
>TRBV20-1|TRBJ1-1|NA|many
CSARSGYPEAFF
TGCAGTGCTAGGAGTGGGTATCCTGAAGCTTTCTTT
>TRBV4-2|TRBJ2-1|TRBD1|few
CASSQDRGQGRRDEQFF
TGTGCCAGCAGCCAAGATCGGGGACAGGGAAGGAGAGATGAGCAGTTCTTC
>TRBV12-3/TRBV12-4|TRBJ2-3|TRBD2|many
CASSLSTSGTWNTQYF
TGTGCCAGCAGTTTGTCGACTAGCGGGACCTGGAATACGCAGTATTTT
>TRBV29-1|TRBJ1-1|NA|many
CSANRDGVTEAFF
TGCAGCGCGAACCGGGACGGAGTTACTGAAGCTTTCTTT
>TRBV20-1|TRBJ2-5|NA|many
CSARHLETQYF
TGCAGTGCTCGCCACTTAGAGACCCAGTACTTC
>TRBV20-1|TRBJ1-6|NA|few
CSPRGGFQSPLHF
TGCAGTCCCCGCGGGGGGTTTCAGTCACCCCTCCACTTT
>TRBV20-1|TRBJ2-7|NA|many
CSAPHPGSVYEQYF
TGCAGTGCGCCCCACCCCGGGTCTGTATACGAGCAGTACTTC
>TRBV20-1|TRBJ2-5|NA|many
CSARGPGETQYF
TGCAGTGCTAGGGGGCCGGGGGAGACCCAGTACTTC
>TRBV12-3/TRBV12-4|TRBJ1-1|NA|many
CASTINRNTEAFF
TGTGCCAGCACCATAAACCGAAACACTGAAGCTTTCTTT
>TRBV5-4|TRBJ2-7|TRBD2|few
CASSLVPAGFSYEQYF
TGTGCCAGCAGCTTGGTCCCAGCGGGGTTCTCCTACGAGCAGTACTTC
>TRBV6-5|TRBJ1-2|NA|many
CASSYGAGGTSNYGYTF
TGTGCCAGCAGTTACGGGGCGGGGGGAACCTCTAACTATGGCTACACCTTC
>TRBV30|TRBJ2-3|TRBD1|few
CAWSGPRQGAHPDTQYF
TGTGCCTGGAGTGGCCCTCGACAGGGGGCGCATCCAGATACGCAGTATTTT
>TRBV20-1|TRBJ1-2|TRBD1|many
CSARPRGLGYGYTF
TGCAGTGCTAGGCCCAGGGGGCTCGGCTATGGCTACACCTTC
>TRBV7-2|TRBJ1-1|NA|NA
CASSRTGGEAFF
TGTGCCAGCAGCCGTACGGGGGGAGAAGCTTTCTTT
>TRBV5-1|TRBJ2-5|TRBD1|few
CASSLDRTGAQETQYF
TGCGCCAGCAGCTTGGATAGGACAGGGGCCCAAGAGACCCAGTACTTC
>TRBV15|TRBJ2-7|TRBD1|NA
CATSKTGQPYEQYF
TGTGCCACCAGCAAGACGGGACAGCCATACGAGCAGTACTTC
>TRBV7-3|TRBJ2-1|NA|many
CASSLLSGAPYNEQFF
TGTGCCAGCAGCTTACTGTCGGGGGCCCCCTACAATGAGCAGTTCTTC
>TRBV27|TRBJ2-7|TRBD2|large
CASSLLAGSSYEQYF
TGTGCCAGCAGTTTATTAGCGGGGTCTTCCTACGAGCAGTACTTC
>TRBV11-3|TRBJ1-1|NA|few
CASSPTAYTEAFF
TGTGCCAGCAGCCCAACCGCCTACACTGAAGCTTTCTTT
>TRBV7-2|TRBJ2-5|TRBD2|many
CASSFTSGVQETQYF
TGTGCCAGCAGCTTCACTAGCGGGGTTCAAGAGACCCAGTACTTC
>TRBV4-3|TRBJ1-3|NA|many
CASSQEPSSGNTIYF
TGCGCCAGCAGCCAAGAACCCAGCTCTGGAAACACCATATATTTT
>TRBV27|TRBJ1-1|TRBD1|many
CASSPPQGRGTEAFF
TGTGCCAGCAGTCCCCCACAGGGGCGGGGAACTGAAGCTTTCTTT
>TRBV27|TRBJ1-5|NA|many
CASSLFGSGVNQPQHF
TGTGCCAGCAGTTTATTCGGATCAGGGGTCAATCAGCCCCAGCATTTT